The sequence of this T cell receptor (beta chain) was determined in a study of blood T cell repertoires in COVID-19. Study as a whole: The study drew acute and convalescent COVID-19 samples from the United States, Italy and Spain.

Original data processing: Estimation of nucleated cell counts relied on the amplification of reference gene primers. The method was immunoSEQ multiplex PCR; TCRdb's version includes in-frame clones alone and lacks a portion of them. D and trimming come from the DNA, and the V and J calls and clone size come from that table. The sample comprises some 80,000 clones, 90% of which are singletons, and approximately 0.74% rests with the top ten. In germline, CDR1 is LGHDT, CDR2 YNNKEL (reference sequence). The CDR3 has 15 residues. V shed 1 base and J 6 bases; nucleotides not matched to a gene: 8. The clonotype originates from an elderly woman with acute or convalescent COVID-19. This rearrangement joins TRBV3-1 (or the pseudogene TRBV3-2) to TRBJ1-2; 7 positions agree with TRBD1. Specimen: peripheral blood. This CDR3 reads CASSQVGQGVDGYTF. In DNA form, the CDR3 reads TGTGCCAGCAGCCAAGTTGGCCAGGGGGTGGATGGCTACACCTTC.